This TCR beta chain was sequenced for a study of blood T cell repertoires in COVID-19. Overall study context: Sources were T cells, B-cell-depleted T cells, or PBMCs; the material itself was cDNA or gDNA.

This table comes from immunoSEQ multiplex PCR, and its TCRdb copy is limited to in-frame clones, with some not included. Of tens of thousands of clones listed, about 90% are singletons. Concerning this clone itself: At one end the junction does not follow the germline gene, possibly because of a read error.

Sequenced sample: peripheral blood. This sequence originates from a human donor with active COVID-19. The donor label of this sample is uncertain.

Written as DNA, the CDR3 is TGTGCCAGCAGTGTAGAAGTACCCCAGGGGACTATCTTT. This sequence encodes CASSVEVPQGTIF. The V call is TRBV28, the J call TRBJ1-1, with D tentatively TRBD1 (6 bases). Germline CDR1 and CDR2: MDHEN and SYDVKM. CDR3 length equals 13 residues.